The present T cell receptor (beta chain) was sequenced within a study of spatial heterogeneity in lung cancer. Study summary: In tumor regions TCR transcript counts correlated strongly with a matched bulk RNA-seq T cell module score. The average count in raw reads for each unique TCR and UMI combination exceeded 8.5 appearances. Findings and caveats of the study: Expanded alpha and beta TCR counts within tumors tracked tumor mutation counts.

Using its own MiXCR run on the 5' RACE reads, TCRdb lists one record per CDR3 protein. The table has around 16,000 distinct CDR3 sequences, approximately 6.3% seen once. V was shortened by 5 bases and J by 0 bases, with 20 bases between the two germline ends. Germline V gives CDR1 MNHEY, CDR2 SVGAGI. This CDR3 is 19 amino acids long. Sample time point: sample taken at primary tumor resection. Unsorted samples of tumor, nontumor lung or frozen PBMC had their whole RNA sequenced. This clonotype was counted at least ten times. As yet, its antigen is unknown. The source is a female donor with early-stage non-small cell lung cancer. Material: lung tumor tissue, obtained at surgery. The chain uses TRBV6-5 and TRBJ2-6, with D maybe TRBD2 (5 bases). In nucleotides, the CDR3 is TGTGCCAGCAGTACACGGGGTCTAGCAGCCAGCTCTGGGGCCAACGTCCTGACTTTC. Residues: CASSTRGLAASSGANVLTF.